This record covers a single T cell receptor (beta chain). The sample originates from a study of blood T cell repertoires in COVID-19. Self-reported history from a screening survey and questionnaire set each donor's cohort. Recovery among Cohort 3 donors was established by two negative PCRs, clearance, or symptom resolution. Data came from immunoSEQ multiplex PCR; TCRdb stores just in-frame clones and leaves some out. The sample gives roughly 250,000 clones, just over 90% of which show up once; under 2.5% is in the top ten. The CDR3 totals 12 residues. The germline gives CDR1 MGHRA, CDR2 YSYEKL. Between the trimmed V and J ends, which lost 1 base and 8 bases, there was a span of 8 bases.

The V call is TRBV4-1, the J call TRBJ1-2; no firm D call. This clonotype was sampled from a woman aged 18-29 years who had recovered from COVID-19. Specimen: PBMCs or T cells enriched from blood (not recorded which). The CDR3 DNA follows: TGCGCCAGCAGCCAAGGAGGCAACGGCTACACCTTC. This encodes CASSQGGNGYTF.